A single sample is the source of the 5 T cell receptor beta chains below, sequenced in a study of blood T cell repertoires in COVID-19. Data came from immunoSEQ multiplex PCR; TCRdb stores just in-frame clones and leaves some out. The data hold around 97,000 clones, with about 86% observed a single time. The specimen was peripheral blood. These TCRs come from a human donor in a cohort sampled during active COVID-19.

This chain joins TRBV6-2 or TRBV6-3 and TRBJ1-5; D is perhaps TRBD1 (5 bases). Germline V lookup: CDR1 MNHEY, CDR2 SVGEGT. V dropped 5 bases and J dropped 1 base, with 9 bases sitting between them. The CDR3 covers 14 residues. The CDR3 reads CASSRGGSNQPQHF. The CDR3 nucleotides are TGTGCCAGCAGTCGGGGGGGGAGCAATCAGCCCCAGCATTTT.

This sequence joins TRBV5-5 and TRBJ1-4; TRBD1 might be the D (6 bases). Deletions cut 4 bases from V and 0 bases from J, with 10 bases between. The CDR3 runs to 15 residues. CDR1 and CDR2 (germline): SGHKS, YYEKEE (reference sequence). The CDR3 here is CASSRRTATNEKLFF. In DNA, the CDR3 is TGTGCCAGCAGCCGGAGGACAGCAACTAATGAAAAACTGTTTTTT.

V usage is TRBV28 and J usage is TRBJ1-2; 7 nucleotides align to TRBD1. Germline V gene lookup returns CDR1 MDHEN and CDR2 SYDVKM. The CDR3 consists of 18 residues. Trimming at V came to 2 bases and at J to 5 bases, leaving 17 bases not matched to a gene. CDR3 bases: TGTGCCAGCAGTTTAATAGGTGTGTTGGGACAGAAAACATATGGCTACACCTTC. It codes for CASSLIGVLGQKTYGYTF.

The V and J genes are TRBV2 and TRBJ2-1; possible D gene TRBD2, 5 bases. Germline V gene lookup returns CDR1 SNHLY and CDR2 FYNNEI. With 7 bases removed from V and 4 bases from J, the gap between germline ends came to 20 bases. This CDR3 comprises 16 residues. This chain's CDR3 is CASTSTIRFSYNEQFF. The CDR3 region has the DNA TGTGCCAGCACCTCGACTATCCGGTTCTCATACAATGAGCAGTTCTTC.

This CDR3 reads CASLQGNNQPQHF. CDR3 coding DNA: TGTGCCAGTCTACAGGGGAACAATCAGCCCCAGCATTTT. The chain carries TRBV28 and TRBJ1-5, with 7 positions matching TRBD1. Trimming removed 9 bases from V and 3 bases from J; junction bases left unmatched: 5. The CDR3 has 13 amino acids. CDR1 and CDR2 from the germline V gene are MDHEN and SYDVKM.